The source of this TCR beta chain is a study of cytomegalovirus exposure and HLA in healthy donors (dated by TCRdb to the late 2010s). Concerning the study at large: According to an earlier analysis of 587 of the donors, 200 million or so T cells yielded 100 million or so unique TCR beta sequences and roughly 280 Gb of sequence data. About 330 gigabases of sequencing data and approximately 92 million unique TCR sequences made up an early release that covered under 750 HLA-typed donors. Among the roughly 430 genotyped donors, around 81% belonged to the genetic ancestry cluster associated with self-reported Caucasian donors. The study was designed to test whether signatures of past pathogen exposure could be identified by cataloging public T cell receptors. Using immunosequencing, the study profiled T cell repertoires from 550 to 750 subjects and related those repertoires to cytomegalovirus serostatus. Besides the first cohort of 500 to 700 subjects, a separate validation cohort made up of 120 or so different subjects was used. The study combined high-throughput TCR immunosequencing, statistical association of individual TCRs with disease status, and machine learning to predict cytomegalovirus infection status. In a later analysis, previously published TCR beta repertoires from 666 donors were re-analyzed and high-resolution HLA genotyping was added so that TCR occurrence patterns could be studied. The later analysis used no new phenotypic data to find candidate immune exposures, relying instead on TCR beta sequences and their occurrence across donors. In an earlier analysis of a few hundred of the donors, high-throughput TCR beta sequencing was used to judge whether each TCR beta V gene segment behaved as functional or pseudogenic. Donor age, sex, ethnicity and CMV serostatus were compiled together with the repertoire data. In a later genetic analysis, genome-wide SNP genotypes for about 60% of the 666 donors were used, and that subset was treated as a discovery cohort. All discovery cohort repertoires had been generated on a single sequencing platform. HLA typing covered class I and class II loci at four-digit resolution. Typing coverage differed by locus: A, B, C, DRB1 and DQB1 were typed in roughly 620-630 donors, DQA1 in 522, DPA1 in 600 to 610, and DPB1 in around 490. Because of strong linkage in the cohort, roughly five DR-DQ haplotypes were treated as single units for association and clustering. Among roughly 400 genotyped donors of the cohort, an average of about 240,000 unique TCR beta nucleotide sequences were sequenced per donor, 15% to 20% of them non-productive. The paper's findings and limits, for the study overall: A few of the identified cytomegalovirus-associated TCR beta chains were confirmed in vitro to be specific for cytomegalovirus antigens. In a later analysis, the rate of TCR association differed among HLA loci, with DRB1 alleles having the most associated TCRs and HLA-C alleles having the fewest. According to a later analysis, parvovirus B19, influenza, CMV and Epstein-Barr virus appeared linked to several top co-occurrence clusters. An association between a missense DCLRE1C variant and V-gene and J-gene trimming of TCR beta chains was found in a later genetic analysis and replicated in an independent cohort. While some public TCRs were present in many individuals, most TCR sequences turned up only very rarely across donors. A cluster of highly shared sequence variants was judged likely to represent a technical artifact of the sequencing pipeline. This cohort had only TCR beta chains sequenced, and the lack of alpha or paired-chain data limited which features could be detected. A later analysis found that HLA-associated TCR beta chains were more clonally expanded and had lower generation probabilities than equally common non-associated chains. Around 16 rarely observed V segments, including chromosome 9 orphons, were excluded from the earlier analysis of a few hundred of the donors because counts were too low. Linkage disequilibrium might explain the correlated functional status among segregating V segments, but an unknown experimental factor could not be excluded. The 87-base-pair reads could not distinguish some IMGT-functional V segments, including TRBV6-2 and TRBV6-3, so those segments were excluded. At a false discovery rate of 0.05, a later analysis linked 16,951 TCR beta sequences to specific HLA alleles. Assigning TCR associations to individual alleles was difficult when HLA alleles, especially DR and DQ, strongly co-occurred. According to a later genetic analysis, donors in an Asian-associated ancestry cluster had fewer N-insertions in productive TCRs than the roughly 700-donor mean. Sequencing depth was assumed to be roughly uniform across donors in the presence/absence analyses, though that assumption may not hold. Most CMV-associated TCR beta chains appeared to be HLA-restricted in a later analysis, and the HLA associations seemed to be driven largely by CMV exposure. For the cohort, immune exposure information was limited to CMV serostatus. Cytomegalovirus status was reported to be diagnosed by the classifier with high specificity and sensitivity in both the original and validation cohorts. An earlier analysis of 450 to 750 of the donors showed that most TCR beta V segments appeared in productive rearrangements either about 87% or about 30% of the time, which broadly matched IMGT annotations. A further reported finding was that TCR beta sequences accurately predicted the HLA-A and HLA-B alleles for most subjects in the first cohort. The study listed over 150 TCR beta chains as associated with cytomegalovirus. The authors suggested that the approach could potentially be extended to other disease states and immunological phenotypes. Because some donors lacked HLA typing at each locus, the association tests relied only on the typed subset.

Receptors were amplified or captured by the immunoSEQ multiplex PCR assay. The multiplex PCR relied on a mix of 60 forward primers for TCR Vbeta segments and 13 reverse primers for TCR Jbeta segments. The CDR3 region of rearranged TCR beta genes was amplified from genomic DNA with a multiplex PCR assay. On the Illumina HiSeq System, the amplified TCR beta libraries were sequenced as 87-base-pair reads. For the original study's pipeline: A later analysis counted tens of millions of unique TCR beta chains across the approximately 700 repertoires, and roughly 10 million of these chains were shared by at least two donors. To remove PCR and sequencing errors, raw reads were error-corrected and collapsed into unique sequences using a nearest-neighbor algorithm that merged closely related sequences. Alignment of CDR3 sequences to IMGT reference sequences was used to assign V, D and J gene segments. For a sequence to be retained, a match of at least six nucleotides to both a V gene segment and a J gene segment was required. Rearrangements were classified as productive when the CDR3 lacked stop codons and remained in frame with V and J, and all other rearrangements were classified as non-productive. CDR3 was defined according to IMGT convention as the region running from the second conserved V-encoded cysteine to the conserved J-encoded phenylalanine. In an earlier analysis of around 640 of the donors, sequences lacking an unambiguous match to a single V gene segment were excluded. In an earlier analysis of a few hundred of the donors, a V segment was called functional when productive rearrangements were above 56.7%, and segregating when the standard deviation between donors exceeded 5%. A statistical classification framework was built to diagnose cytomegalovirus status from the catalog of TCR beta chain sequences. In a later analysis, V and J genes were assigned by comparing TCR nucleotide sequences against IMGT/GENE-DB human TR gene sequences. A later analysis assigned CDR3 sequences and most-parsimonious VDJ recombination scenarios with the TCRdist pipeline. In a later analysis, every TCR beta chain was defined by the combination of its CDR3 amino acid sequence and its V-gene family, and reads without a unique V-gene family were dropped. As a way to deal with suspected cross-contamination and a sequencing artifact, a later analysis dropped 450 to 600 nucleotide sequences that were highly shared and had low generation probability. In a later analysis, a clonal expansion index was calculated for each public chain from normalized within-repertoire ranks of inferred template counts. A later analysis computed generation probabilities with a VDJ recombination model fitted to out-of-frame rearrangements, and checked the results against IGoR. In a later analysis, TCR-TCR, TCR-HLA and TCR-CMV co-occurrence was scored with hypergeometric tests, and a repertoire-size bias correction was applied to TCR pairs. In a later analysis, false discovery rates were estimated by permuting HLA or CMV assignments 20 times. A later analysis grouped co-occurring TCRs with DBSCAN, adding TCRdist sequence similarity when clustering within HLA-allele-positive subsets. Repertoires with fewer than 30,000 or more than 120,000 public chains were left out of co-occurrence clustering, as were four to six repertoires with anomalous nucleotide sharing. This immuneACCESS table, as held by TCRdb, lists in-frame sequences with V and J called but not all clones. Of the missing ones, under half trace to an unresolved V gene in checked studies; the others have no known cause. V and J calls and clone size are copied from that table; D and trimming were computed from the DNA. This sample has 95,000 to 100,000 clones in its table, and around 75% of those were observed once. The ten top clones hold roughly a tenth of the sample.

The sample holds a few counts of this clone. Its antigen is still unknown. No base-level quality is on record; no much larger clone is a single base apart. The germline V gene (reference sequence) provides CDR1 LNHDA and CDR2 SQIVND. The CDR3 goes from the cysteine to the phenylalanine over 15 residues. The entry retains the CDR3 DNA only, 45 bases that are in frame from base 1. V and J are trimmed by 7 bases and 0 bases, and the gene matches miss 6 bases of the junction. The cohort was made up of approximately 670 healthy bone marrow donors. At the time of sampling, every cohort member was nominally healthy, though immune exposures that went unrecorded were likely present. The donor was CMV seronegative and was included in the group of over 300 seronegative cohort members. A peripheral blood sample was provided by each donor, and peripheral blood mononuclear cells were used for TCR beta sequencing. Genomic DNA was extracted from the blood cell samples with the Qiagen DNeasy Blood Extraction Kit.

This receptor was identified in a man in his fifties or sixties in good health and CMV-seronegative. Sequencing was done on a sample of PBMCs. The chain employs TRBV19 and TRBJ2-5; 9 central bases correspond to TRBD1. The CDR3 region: CASILDRGNQETQYF. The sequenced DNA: TGTGCCAGTATCTTGGACAGGGGAAACCAAGAGACCCAGTACTTC.